This T cell receptor (beta chain) was observed in a study of shared clonotypes between healthy human individuals. The method was immunoSEQ multiplex PCR; TCRdb's version includes in-frame clones alone and lacks a portion of them. The sample records more than 1.2 million clones, 98% being singletons. As to this clone: A junction boundary mismatches the germline segment, possibly from a read error.

The donor cohort consisted entirely of Caucasian adults residing in Nashville, Tennessee. This sequence originates from a man aged 25-45 years in good health. The source material was naive CD4+ T cells sorted from blood. Indicated subset: CD45RA+ positively selected.

This CDR3 reads CASSAGLALDEQFF. DNA of the CDR3: TGTGCTAGCAGCGCAGGACTAGCCCTCGATGAGCAGTTCTTC. V gene TRBV7-7 combines with J gene TRBJ2-1, with 8 nucleotides matching TRBD2. Germline assignment: CDR1 SSHAT and CDR2 FNYEAQ (reference sequence). The CDR3 contains 14 residues.